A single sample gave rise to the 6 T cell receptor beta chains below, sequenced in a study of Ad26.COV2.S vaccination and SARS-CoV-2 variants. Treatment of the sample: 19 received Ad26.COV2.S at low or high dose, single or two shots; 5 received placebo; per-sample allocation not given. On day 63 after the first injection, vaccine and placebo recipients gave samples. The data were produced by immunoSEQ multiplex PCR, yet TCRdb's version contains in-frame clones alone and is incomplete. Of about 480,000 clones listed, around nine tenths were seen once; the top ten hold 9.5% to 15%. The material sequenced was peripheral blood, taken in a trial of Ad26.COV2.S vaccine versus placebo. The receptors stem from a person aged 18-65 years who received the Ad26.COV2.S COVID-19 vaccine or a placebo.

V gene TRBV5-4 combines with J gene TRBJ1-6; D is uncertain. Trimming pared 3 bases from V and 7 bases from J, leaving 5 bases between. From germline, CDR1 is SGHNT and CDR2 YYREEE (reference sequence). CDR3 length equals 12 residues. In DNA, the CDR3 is TGTGCCAGCAGCTCTGCAAATTCACCCCTCCACTTT. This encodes CASSSANSPLHF. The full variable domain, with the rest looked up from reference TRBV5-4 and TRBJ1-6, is ETGVTQSPTHLIKTRGQQVTLRCSSQSGHNTVSWYQQALGQGPQFIFQYYREEENGRGNFPPRFSGLQFPNYSSELNVNALELDDSALYLCASSSANSPLHFGNGTRLTVT.

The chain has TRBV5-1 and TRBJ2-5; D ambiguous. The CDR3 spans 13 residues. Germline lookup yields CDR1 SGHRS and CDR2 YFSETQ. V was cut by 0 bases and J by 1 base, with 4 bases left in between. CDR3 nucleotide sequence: TGCGCCAGCAGCTTGGATCTCCAAGAGACCCAGTACTTC. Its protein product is CASSLDLQETQYF.

CDR3 sequence: CASSSGTGYYEQYF. For the CDR3, the DNA is TGTGCCAGCAGCTCCGGGACAGGGTACTACGAGCAGTACTTC. The chain joins TRBV7-2 to TRBJ2-7; TRBD1 matches 9 bases. V trimming: 4 bases; J trimming: 3 bases; junction bases outside the gene matches: 4. CDR3 length: 14 residues. Germline V gene data show CDR1 as SGHTA and CDR2 as FQGNSA. Using reference TRBV7-2 and TRBJ2-7 for the parts outside the CDR3, the full variable domain is GAGVSQSPSNKVTEKGKDVELRCDPISGHTALYWYRQSLGQGLEFLIYFQGNSAPDKSGLPSDRFSAERTGGSVSTLTIQRTQQEDSAVYLCASSSGTGYYEQYFGPGTRLTVT.

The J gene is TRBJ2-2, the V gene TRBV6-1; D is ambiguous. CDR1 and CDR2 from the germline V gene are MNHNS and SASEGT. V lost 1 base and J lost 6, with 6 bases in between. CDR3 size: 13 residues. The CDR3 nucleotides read TGTGCCAGCAGTGAAGGGGCCCCCGGGGAGCTGTTTTTT. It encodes CASSEGAPGELFF.

CDR3 amino acids: CAWSAGIPYEQYF. CDR3 coding DNA: TGTGCCTGGAGCGCCGGGATCCCCTACGAGCAGTACTTC. J is TRBJ2-7 and V is TRBV30; D possibly corresponds to TRBD2 (5 bases). Per the germline V gene, CDR1 is GTSNPN and CDR2 is SVGIG (reference sequence). CDR3 length: 13 amino acids. The germline V and J ends were trimmed by 3 bases and 2 bases, with 11 bases remaining between them.

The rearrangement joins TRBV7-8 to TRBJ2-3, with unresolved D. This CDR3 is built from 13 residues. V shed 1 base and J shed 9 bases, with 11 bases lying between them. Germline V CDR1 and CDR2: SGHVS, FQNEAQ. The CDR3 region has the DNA TGTGCCAGCAGCTTAGTCCTTAGTGAGACGCAGTATTTT. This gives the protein CASSLVLSETQYF.